The rows below give T cell receptor beta chains drawn from one sample of a study of cytomegalovirus exposure and HLA in healthy donors. Libraries were prepared by immunoSEQ multiplex PCR; TCRdb keeps only in-frame clonotypes and omits some of them. The table shows fewer than 200,000 clones, with approximately 80% occurring only once. The specimen sequenced was PBMCs. Receptor source: a woman younger than 30 in good health and CMV-seronegative. The CDR3 runs from the conserved cysteine through the conserved F or W. Each record gives: clone size, V gene, J gene, CDR3 protein. Clone size is stated in some rows and not others, as once, few, many or a class when expanded.

few	TRBV10-3	TRBJ1-3	CAARQGSSGNTIYF
NA	TRBV5-1	TRBJ2-1	CASRPSGGRGEQFF
NA	TRBV9	TRBJ1-2	CASSGLSGTGEGYTF
NA	TRBV6-6	TRBJ1-5	CASSGDRVRDQPQHF
NA	TRBV28	TRBJ1-5	CASTTPRRYLLSNQPQHF
NA	TRBV2	TRBJ1-1	CASSERQVQGSTEAFF
NA	TRBV11-2	TRBJ1-5	CASSLGEGNNQPQHF
NA	TRBV15	TRBJ2-5	CATSRDFRLAGETQYF
NA	TRBV10-3	TRBJ2-1	CAISAEGSYNEQFF
NA	TRBV4-1	TRBJ1-1	CASSQVQNTEAFF
NA	TRBV27	TRBJ1-6	CASSPPRTALNSPLHF
NA	TRBV14	TRBJ1-2	CASSQVGLSMGYTF
NA	TRBV10-2	TRBJ2-7	CASLSYEQYF
NA	TRBV7-8	TRBJ2-2	CASSSTSGELFF
NA	TRBV4-3	TRBJ2-1	CASSRGTSNEQFF
NA	TRBV5-6	TRBJ2-2	CASSFHSGLAGGYTGELFF
few	TRBV6-6	TRBJ1-2	CASSPDQTGAYGYTF
NA	TRBV10-3	TRBJ1-5	CAISDWINQPQHF
NA	TRBV28	TRBJ1-5	CASSFPWQGGNQPQHF
NA	TRBV18	TRBJ1-2	CASSPMTGSNYGYTF
once	TRBV7-2	TRBJ1-4	CASSPGGRSGLFF
NA	TRBV28	TRBJ2-7	CASSVTPLSSYEQYF
NA	TRBV19	TRBJ2-1	CASSTTGTHNEQFF
NA	TRBV11-2	TRBJ1-3	CASSPLGPSSGNTIYF
NA	TRBV19	TRBJ2-7	CASSMGRGAYEQYF
few	TRBV9	TRBJ1-1	CASSVGPGVLNTEAFF
few	TRBV4-1	TRBJ2-7	CASSQVLKTGSSYEQYF
NA	TRBV18	TRBJ2-1	CASSVVSGSSYNEQFF
NA	TRBV14	TRBJ2-3	CASSQEGSGRSTDTQYF
few	TRBV4-3	TRBJ1-5	CASSQGGDRGKIGNQPQHF
NA	TRBV7-9	TRBJ1-5	CAGSYEQGNQPQHF
few	TRBV6-6	TRBJ1-4	CASSDSREKLFF
NA	TRBV7-8	TRBJ2-2	CASGAGSTGELFF
NA	TRBV4-1	TRBJ2-7	CASSQELGQGSYEQYF
NA	TRBV5-6	TRBJ2-1	CASSFLKFF
few	TRBV6-1	TRBJ2-2	CASSAGTGISGELFF
NA	TRBV11-3	TRBJ1-5	CASSSRTDSYYSNQPQHF
NA	TRBV6-6	TRBJ1-5	CASSYVQGAGQPQHF
NA	TRBV19	TRBJ2-7	CASSIERGYEQYF
NA	TRBV4-1	TRBJ1-3	CASSQEWGTYGNTIYF
NA	TRBV4-1	TRBJ2-3	CASSPTLAGGVDTQYF
NA	TRBV9	TRBJ1-1	CASSVVSGGGGNTEAFF
NA	TRBV19	TRBJ2-2	CASTDRQKNTGELFF
NA	TRBV27	TRBJ2-3	CASGETGTGTDTQYF
once	TRBV5-1	TRBJ1-1	CASSEYRGRTEAFF
few	TRBV5-1	TRBJ1-4	CASSLQTGTGNEKLFF
NA	TRBV5-6	TRBJ2-3	CASSPGTLPLTDTQYF
NA	TRBV7-9	TRBJ2-2	CASSSRTSRELFF
NA	TRBV28	TRBJ2-2	CASSFSIPGLPNTGELFF
NA	TRBV29-1	TRBJ2-1	CSVATSGTYNEQFF
NA	TRBV19	TRBJ2-7	CASSMGLAGDYEQYF
NA	TRBV19	TRBJ1-4	CASTNRGPNEKLFF
NA	TRBV5-1	TRBJ2-5	CASSLGPQTYQETQYF
NA	TRBV11-3	TRBJ1-3	CASSLGEALYSGNTIYF
NA	TRBV5-7	TRBJ2-1	CASSSRITWSVGKYNEQFF
NA	TRBV11-3	TRBJ1-2	CASSSEQGRPDGYTF
few	TRBV9	TRBJ1-3	CASSVRPEDSGNTIYF
NA	TRBV2	TRBJ2-1	CASRNRGGNEQFF
NA	TRBV10-2	TRBJ2-6	CASSELRANVLTF
NA	TRBV5-6	TRBJ1-4	CASSLRGNEKLFF